This TCR beta chain comes out of a study of shared clonotypes between healthy human individuals. In the naive CD8 group, cells lacked CD45RO and were positively selected for CCR7, so terminally differentiated effector memory CD45RA+ cells were left out. Germline CDR1 reads MNHNS; CDR2 reads SASEGT. CDR3 length equals 13 residues. V shed 6 bases and J shed 5 bases, with 11 bases lying between them. Clones were sequenced by immunoSEQ multiplex PCR, and TCRdb holds only the in-frame ones, with some missing. The data show around 600,000 clones, 98% seen once. The sample was naive CD8+ T cells sorted from blood. The source is a man aged 25 to 40 in good health. This chain joins TRBV6-1 and TRBJ2-4; D uncertain. In DNA form, the CDR3 reads TGTGCCAGCAGGACTGAAAACCAAAACATTCAGTACTTC. The encoded protein is CASRTENQNIQYF.